The 31 T cell receptor beta chains reported below all come from one sample, sequenced in a study of STAT5B mutations in CD4+ large granular lymphocyte leukemia. Here immunoSEQ multiplex PCR was the method, and the copy in TCRdb shows in-frame clones only, minus some. The table records about 40,000 clones, about four fifths of them present only once. The material sequenced was CD4+ T cells from blood buffy coats. The receptors originated from a human donor in good health.

This clone was seen only once. The chain is built from TRBV4-1 and TRBJ1-1; no reliable D call. Germline CDR1 and CDR2: MGHRA and YSYEKL. V was cut by 0 bases and J by 4 bases, with 15 bases left in between. The CDR3 runs to 16 residues. The CDR3 loop reads CASSQEAPPGFTEAFF. The CDR3, as DNA: TGCGCCAGCAGCCAAGAGGCCCCCCCGGGGTTCACTGAAGCTTTCTTT.

The gene calls are TRBV11-3 and TRBJ2-5, with D possibly being TRBD2 (6 bases). This CDR3 spans 14 amino acids. V gave up 5 bases and J gave up 2 bases, with 12 bases separating them. Germline values: CDR1 SGHNT, CDR2 YENEEA. CDR3 in DNA: TGTGCCAGCAGCCCAGAAGGAGGGCAAGAGACCCAGTACTTC. This codes for CASSPEGGQETQYF.

Concerning this clone itself: One end of the junction varies from germline; a read error may be responsible. The V call is TRBV7-8, the J call TRBJ1-1; possibly TRBD1 for D (6 bases). From germline, CDR1 is SGHVS and CDR2 FQNEAQ. The CDR3 loop spans 14 amino acids. The CDR3 nucleotides are TGTGCCAGCAGCTTCAGGGGTATGAACATTGAAGCTTTCTTT. Its translation: CASSFRGMNIEAFF.

Only one count was recorded for this clone. The chain joins TRBV10-3 to TRBJ1-6; possibly TRBD1 for D (5 bases). Deletions cut 8 bases from V and 8 bases from J, with 16 bases between. Germline V gives CDR1 ENHRY, CDR2 SYGVKD. This CDR3 has 14 amino acids. The CDR3 reads CAIGGSLGDSPLHF. The CDR3 nucleotides are TGTGCCATCGGCGGCAGCTTGGGGGATTCACCCCTCCACTTT.

The chain has TRBV9 and TRBJ2-3; TRBD2 agrees at 12 bases. The CDR3 has 17 residues. Germline V gene sequence: CDR1 SGDLS, CDR2 YYNGEE. V gave up 0 bases and J gave up 3 bases; unmatched junction bases: 5. CDR3 nucleotides: TGTGCCAGCAGCGTAGGACTAGCGGGAGAAGGTACAGATACGCAGTATTTT. As protein: CASSVGLAGEGTDTQYF.

The chain couples TRBV2 to TRBJ2-7; 8 bases align to TRBD2. V dropped 6 bases and J dropped 4; count of bases not matched to a gene: 14. Germline loops: CDR1 SNHLY, CDR2 FYNNEI. This CDR3 region has 16 residues. CDR3 sequence (DNA): TGTGCCAGCAGGAGAACCGGGGGGGCCAGTACATACGAGCAGTACTTC. Residues: CASRRTGGASTYEQYF. The full variable domain, completed using reference TRBV2 and TRBJ2-7, is EPEVTQTPSHQVTQMGQEVILRCVPISNHLYFYWYRQILGQKVEFLVSFYNNEISEKSEIFDDQFSVERPDGSNFTLKIRSTKLEDSAMYFCASRRTGGASTYEQYFGPGTRLTVT.

This clone has a handful of counts. V usage is TRBV11-2 and J usage is TRBJ1-2; unclear D gene. Germline V gives CDR1 SGHAT, CDR2 FQNNGV. CDR3 length: 13 amino acids. V shed 0 bases and J shed 5 bases, with 7 bases lying between them. This chain's CDR3 is CASSLDRSYGYTF. The CDR3 coding sequence is TGTGCCAGCAGCTTAGACAGGAGTTATGGCTACACCTTC. Full variable domain (rest looked up from reference TRBV11-2 and TRBJ1-2): EAGVAQSPRYKIIEKRQSVAFWCNPISGHATLYWYQQILGQGPKLLIQFQNNGVVDDSQLPKDRFSAERLKGVDSTLKIQPAKLEDSAVYLCASSLDRSYGYTFGSGTRLTVV.

This chain links TRBV27 with TRBJ2-2; D possibly matches TRBD1 or TRBD2 (5 bases each). The CDR3 is 15 amino acids. V was cut by 5 bases and J by 0 bases, with 10 bases left in between. Germline lookup yields CDR1 MNHEY and CDR2 SMNVEV (reference sequence). The CDR3 protein is CASSVGPPNTGELFF. Written as DNA, the CDR3 is TGTGCCAGCAGTGTGGGACCTCCGAACACCGGGGAGCTGTTTTTT.

This rearrangement joins TRBV7-9 to TRBJ2-2; D gene unclear. CDR3 length: 14 residues. Trimming took 5 bases from V and 0 from J, leaving 7 bases between them. Germline loops: CDR1 SEHNR, CDR2 FQNEAQ (reference sequence). The CDR3 loop is CASSPHTNTGELFF. As DNA, the CDR3 is TGTGCCAGCAGCCCCCATACGAACACCGGGGAGCTGTTTTTT. The entire variable domain, with the rest obtained from reference TRBV7-9 and TRBJ2-2, is as follows: DTGVSQNPRHKITKRGQNVTFRCDPISEHNRLYWYRQTLGQGPEFLTYFQNEAQLEKSRLLSDRFSAERPKGSFSTLEIQRTEQGDSAMYLCASSPHTNTGELFFGEGSRLTVL.

In DNA, the CDR3 is TGTGCCAGCAGTGAAGTTGAGGGAACTCAGCCCCAGCATTTT. It encodes CASSEVEGTQPQHF. V usage is TRBV6-1 and J usage is TRBJ1-5, with D unresolved. The germline V gene has CDR1 MNHNS and CDR2 SASEGT. This CDR3 is 14 amino acids long. V was cut by 1 base and J by 6 bases, with 10 bases left in between.

The chain has TRBV25-1 and TRBJ2-3, with TRBD2 identical over 13 bases. The CDR3 totals 16 residues. Losses at the gene ends were 3 bases for V and 3 bases for J; bases not matched to a gene: 3. Germline CDR1 is MGHDK and CDR2 is SYGVNS. In DNA form, the CDR3 reads TGTGCCAGCAGTGACACTAGCGGGGGGGGGACAGATACGCAGTATTTT. Translation gives CASSDTSGGGTDTQYF.

This chain links TRBV7-2 with TRBJ1-2, with unresolved D. The germline V and J ends were trimmed by 2 bases and 3 bases, with 22 bases remaining between them. The CDR3 runs to 18 residues. CDR1 SGHTA and CDR2 FQGNSA come from the germline V gene. The CDR3: CASSLPGALSKSYYGYTF. The CDR3 coding sequence is TGTGCCAGCAGCTTACCTGGTGCCCTTAGTAAGTCCTACTATGGCTACACCTTC.

The chain recombines TRBV20-1 with TRBJ2-5; D remains ambiguous. Trimming left V 1 base short and J 4 bases short, with 4 bases between. Germline V gene lookup returns CDR1 DFQATT and CDR2 SNEGSKA (reference sequence). CDR3 length: 11 amino acids. The CDR3 region has the DNA TGCAGTGCTAGAGTCCTAGAGACCCAGTACTTC. Residues: CSARVLETQYF.

This sequence joins TRBV5-1 and TRBJ2-1; TRBD1 agrees at 7 bases. Germline values: CDR1 SGHRS, CDR2 YFSETQ. The CDR3 covers 16 residues. V shed 5 bases and J 3 bases; nucleotides not matched to a gene: 11. The CDR3 here is CASSRQGSIIYNEQFF. DNA of the CDR3: TGCGCCAGCAGTCGACAGGGTTCTATTATCTACAATGAGCAGTTCTTC.

The genes are TRBV5-1 and TRBJ2-3; D may be TRBD2 (6 bases). CDR3 length equals 17 residues. V was trimmed by 0 bases and J by 3 bases, leaving 17 bases between them. Germline lookup yields CDR1 SGHRS and CDR2 YFSETQ. The CDR3 loop is CASSLAIGGSGTDTQYF. The CDR3 nucleotides read TGCGCCAGCAGCTTGGCTATCGGGGGTTCTGGAACAGATACGCAGTATTTT.

The rearrangement uses TRBV7-9 and TRBJ2-5; D remains ambiguous. The germline V gene encodes CDR1 SEHNR and CDR2 FQNEAQ (reference sequence). This CDR3 contains 14 residues. V was shortened by 7 bases and J by 1 base, with 13 bases between the two germline ends. CDR3 loop: CASTLTTSQETQYF. Here the CDR3 DNA reads TGTGCCAGCACCCTTACGACCTCCCAAGAGACCCAGTACTTC.

The genes are TRBV11-2 and TRBJ2-5, with a weak D call TRBD1 (8 bases). The assigned J gene may be wrong: the sequence end matches TRBJ2-7 better. CDR1 and CDR2 from the germline V gene are SGHAT and FQNNGV. The CDR3 has 15 residues. The CDR3 is CASSPWTGRDYEQYF. The CDR3 region has the DNA TGTGCCAGCAGCCCCTGGACAGGGAGGGACTACGAGCAGTACTTC.

The chain has TRBV9 and TRBJ1-5; 7 bases line up with TRBD1. Unmatched junction bases numbered 5, after V lost 0 bases and J lost 5 bases. In germline, CDR1 is SGDLS, CDR2 YYNGEE. This CDR3 has 15 residues. For the CDR3, the DNA is TGTGCCAGCAGCGTAGCGGGGGACAGTGATCAGCCCCAGCATTTT. Translating it yields CASSVAGDSDQPQHF.

J is TRBJ2-5 and V is TRBV5-1, with TRBD2 identical over 13 bases. V lost 0 bases and J lost 2; bases outside the gene matches: 4. Germline CDR1 and CDR2: SGHRS and YFSETQ. The CDR3 sequence is 17 residues long. This CDR3 reads CASSLELAGGLQETQYF. The CDR3 bases are TGCGCCAGCAGCTTGGAACTAGCGGGGGGGCTTCAAGAGACCCAGTACTTC.

V and J are TRBV7-8 and TRBJ1-2, with 9 nucleotides matching TRBD1. Germline V lookup: CDR1 SGHVS, CDR2 FQNEAQ. The CDR3 is 16 residues long. The V and J ends lost 4 bases and 9 bases, in that order; junction bases with no gene match: 15. The CDR3 coding sequence is TGTGCCAGCAGCTACCAAACCTCCGGGACAGGGAAAAGCTACACCTTC. Translating it yields CASSYQTSGTGKSYTF.

This chain connects TRBV6-6 to TRBJ2-5; no firm D call. Germline V lookup: CDR1 MNHNY, CDR2 SVGAGI (reference sequence). This CDR3 spans 15 amino acids. V was trimmed by 0 bases and J by 3 bases, leaving 11 bases between them. The CDR3 bases are TGTGCCAGCAGTTACTCGAGTTGGGCGAAAGAGACCCAGTACTTC. It encodes CASSYSSWAKETQYF.

This clone was counted once. The chain carries TRBV7-2 and TRBJ2-2, with no clear D. CDR1 SGHTA and CDR2 FQGNSA come from the germline V gene. The CDR3 consists of 15 residues. V gave up 1 base and J gave up 1 base, with 7 bases separating them. The CDR3 reads CASSLGMLNTGELFF. CDR3 coding DNA: TGTGCCAGCAGCTTAGGCATGCTGAACACCGGGGAGCTGTTTTTT.

The CDR3 is CASSIPAFETQYF. The CDR3 DNA follows: TGTGCCAGTAGTATTCCAGCTTTTGAGACCCAGTACTTC. The chain employs TRBV19 and TRBJ2-5, with D uncertain. CDR1 and CDR2 from the germline V gene are LNHDA and SQIVND (reference sequence). The CDR3 has 13 residues. Trimming shortened V by 3 bases and J by 5 bases, and 10 bases separated the two germline ends.

V usage is TRBV9 and J usage is TRBJ1-1; tentatively, D is TRBD1 (5 bases). V was clipped by 1 base and J by 2 bases, with 6 bases between them. Germline CDR1 reads SGDLS; CDR2 reads YYNGEE. The CDR3 is 13 amino acids. The CDR3 coding sequence is TGTGCCAGCAGCGTACAGGGTAACACTGAAGCTTTCTTT. Translated, it gives CASSVQGNTEAFF.

This chain links TRBV19 with TRBJ2-7; 7 nucleotides match TRBD1. V gave up 5 bases and J gave up 5 bases; unmatched junction bases: 9. CDR3 length equals 14 residues. Germline V gene sequence: CDR1 LNHDA, CDR2 SQIVND (reference sequence). The CDR3 sequence: CASSLGQDADEQYF. DNA for the CDR3: TGTGCCAGTAGTTTAGGACAGGACGCGGACGAGCAGTACTTC.

The V and J genes are TRBV7-2 and TRBJ1-6; D is perhaps TRBD1 (5 bases). From germline, CDR1 is SGHTA and CDR2 FQGNSA. The CDR3 loop spans 15 amino acids. The V gene lost 2 bases and the J gene lost 9 bases, with 14 bases spanning the gap. CDR3 coding DNA: TGTGCCAGCAGCTTAAAGGGGTTCTCCGGTTCACCCCTCCACTTT. This gives the protein CASSLKGFSGSPLHF.

The chain combines TRBV7-2 with TRBJ1-1; 7 nucleotides line up with TRBD1. The CDR3 contains 15 residues. V shed 4 bases, J shed 1 base, and the junction held 6 bases outside the gene matches. In germline, CDR1 is SGHTA, CDR2 FQGNSA. CDR3 DNA: TGTGCCAGCAGCTCCCGGACAGGATCGAACACTGAAGCTTTCTTT. It yields the protein CASSSRTGSNTEAFF.

The rearrangement links TRBV20-1 to TRBJ1-2; a weak D match, TRBD1 (5 bases). Germline V CDR1 and CDR2: DFQATT, SNEGSKA (reference sequence). This CDR3 region has 11 residues. The V gene lost 3 bases and the J gene lost 4 bases, with 6 bases spanning the gap. The CDR3, as DNA: TGCAGTGCTAGCGGGACCTATGGCTACACCTTC. Its translation: CSASGTYGYTF.

Concerning this clone itself: An end of the junction differs from the germline gene, which may be a read error. V gene TRBV2 combines with J gene TRBJ2-7; D unresolved. The CDR3 length is 15 residues. Per germline, CDR1 SNHLY and CDR2 FYNNEI. The CDR3 region is CASSAQREVTYERYF. The DNA for the CDR3 is TGTGCCAGCAGTGCCCAGAGAGAAGTGACCTACGAGCGGTACTTC.

This clone came up a few times. J is TRBJ1-2 and V is TRBV7-2; TRBD1 is a possible D gene (5 bases). This CDR3 region has 14 residues. The V and J ends lost 5 bases and 6 bases respectively, with 16 bases between them. From germline, CDR1 is SGHTA and CDR2 FQGNSA. The CDR3 DNA reads as TGTGCCAGCAGCCTAGACCCGGACATTCATGGCTACACCTTC. Translated: CASSLDPDIHGYTF.

The rearrangement joins TRBV7-2 to TRBJ2-1; D is unresolved. The CDR3 contains 14 residues. Per germline, CDR1 SGHTA and CDR2 FQGNSA. Trimming removed 5 bases at V and 3 bases at J, with 11 bases between. CDR3 in DNA: TGTGCCAGCAGCCCCGCGAGCAACTACAATGAGCAGTTCTTC. Translated: CASSPASNYNEQFF.